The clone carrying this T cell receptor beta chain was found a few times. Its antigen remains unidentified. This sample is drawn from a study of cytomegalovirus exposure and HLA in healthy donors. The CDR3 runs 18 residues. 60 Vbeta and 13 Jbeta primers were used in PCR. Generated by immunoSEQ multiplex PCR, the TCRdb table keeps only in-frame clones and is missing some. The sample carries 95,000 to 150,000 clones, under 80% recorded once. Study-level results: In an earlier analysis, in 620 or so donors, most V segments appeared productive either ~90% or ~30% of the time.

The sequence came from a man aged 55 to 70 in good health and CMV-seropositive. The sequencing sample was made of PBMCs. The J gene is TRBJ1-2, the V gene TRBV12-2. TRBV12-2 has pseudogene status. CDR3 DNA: TGTGCAAGTCGCTTCAGTGTGGCCCCGGGGGAGGGGGACTATGGCTACACCTTC. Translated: CASRFSVAPGEGDYGYTF.